This paragraph reports one T cell receptor beta chain. A sample-barcoded 5' primer and a J-beta primer mix were used in a second PCR of about 7 to 12 cycles. Using its own MiXCR run on the 5' RACE reads, TCRdb lists one record per CDR3 protein. The sample holds about 1.6 million distinct CDR3 sequences, about 31% seen once. The data were taken from a study of blood T cells in healthy people across ages. This CDR3 comprises 10 residues. Deletions cut 5 bases from V and 10 bases from J, with 6 bases between. Germline assignment: CDR1 MGHRA and CDR2 YSYEKL. The sequencing input was blood. The rearrangement joins TRBV4-1 to TRBJ2-1; D gene unclear. This sequence originates from a woman in her 30s in good health. The CDR3 reads CASSFKEQFF. The CDR3 DNA is TGCGCCAGCAGCTTTAAAGAGCAGTTCTTC.